Presented here are 20 T cell receptor beta chains from one specimen sequenced in a study of blood T cells in healthy people across ages. A second PCR of 7 to 11 cycles used a sample-barcoded 5' primer and a J-beta primer mix. TCRdb reprocessed the 5' RACE reads with MiXCR, giving one entry per CDR3 protein. Found here are more than 500,000 distinct CDR3 sequences, 25% to 35% of them singletons; the top ten hold approximately 3.6%. These same records also appear under a second study, on T cells of mothers and their children.

The material sequenced was blood. The receptors derive from a boy aged 2 to 9 in good health.

This clonotype was observed once. The chain has TRBV20-1 and TRBJ1-2; TRBD1 might be the D (6 bases). Germline CDR1 and CDR2: DFQATT and SNEGSKA (reference sequence). The V gene lost 1 base and the J gene lost 4 bases, with 13 bases spanning the gap. This CDR3 has 14 amino acids. The DNA of the CDR3 is TGCAGTGCTAGAGGGGCAGGGGAGTTCTATGGCTACACCTTC. Translation: CSARGAGEFYGYTF.

This clonotype was observed at least ten times. The rearrangement joins TRBV12-3 or TRBV12-4 to TRBJ1-2, with a possible D match to TRBD1 (5 bases). The CDR3 contains 14 residues. Trimming removed 3 bases from V and 8 bases from J, with 16 bases in between. CDR3: CASSFVIAGNGYTF. The CDR3 DNA sequence: TGTGCCAGCAGTTTTGTAATCGCAGGGAACGGCTACACCTTC.

The CDR3 spells CASSGVGTDTQYF. In nucleotides, the CDR3 is TGTGCCTCCTCAGGGGTGGGTACAGATACGCAGTATTTT. J is TRBJ2-3 and V is TRBV6-5; TRBD1 might be the D (6 bases). This CDR3 comprises 13 residues. CDR1 and CDR2 from the germline V gene are MNHEY and SVGAGI. The V end was cut by 11 bases, the J end by 3 bases, with 15 bases between.

CDR3 sequence (DNA): TGTGCCAGCAGCTTAGCGGGCCGAAGGGAAACGTACGGTGAAGCTTTCTTT. It specifies CASSLAGRRETYGEAFF. The chain carries TRBV11-1 and TRBJ1-1; D is ambiguous. This CDR3 has 17 residues. V lost 0 bases to trimming and J lost 7 bases, with 21 bases between them. Germline values: CDR1 SGHAT, CDR2 FQDESV (reference sequence).

The chain couples TRBV12-3 or TRBV12-4 to TRBJ2-5, with D tentatively TRBD2 (7 bases). CDR3 size: 17 residues. V lost 3 bases, J lost 5 bases, and 22 bases lay in between. The CDR3 sequence: CASSLISLQGGGETQYF. DNA for the CDR3: TGTGCCAGCAGTTTGATCTCGCTACAGGGAGGGGGGGAGACCCAGTACTTC.

This clonotype has just a few counts. The rearrangement uses TRBV20-1 and TRBJ1-5, with D possibly TRBD1 on 5 matching bases. Germline lookup yields CDR1 DFQATT and CDR2 SNEGSKA (reference sequence). The CDR3 contains 13 residues. With 6 bases removed from V and 9 bases from J, the gap between germline ends came to 18 bases. The CDR3 sequence: CSALQAPEGPQHF. The CDR3 DNA follows: TGCAGTGCACTACAGGCTCCTGAGGGGCCCCAGCATTTT.

The chain has TRBV12-3 or TRBV12-4 and TRBJ2-1, with 7 bases that match TRBD1. Unmatched junction bases numbered 7, after V lost 1 base and J lost 4 bases. The CDR3 sequence is 16 residues long. The CDR3 loop reads CASSLGEQGIYNEQFF. As DNA, the CDR3 is TGTGCCAGCAGTTTAGGGGAACAGGGGATTTACAATGAGCAGTTCTTC.

The chain uses TRBV28 and TRBJ2-3; unclear D gene. The CDR3 covers 16 residues. Germline V gene lookup returns CDR1 MDHEN and CDR2 SYDVKM. Trimming removed 3 bases at V and 1 base at J, with 14 bases between. The CDR3 DNA reads TGTGCCAGCAGTTTTGGGCTCCAGCGTGGCACAGATACGCAGTATTTT. It encodes CASSFGLQRGTDTQYF.

The chain uses TRBV5-5 and TRBJ1-2; D is unclear. Germline-derived CDR1 and CDR2 are SGHKS and YYEKEE (reference sequence). The CDR3 loop spans 15 amino acids. The V end was cut by 0 bases, the J end by 5 bases, with 14 bases between. The CDR3 region has the DNA TGTGCCAGCAGCTTGGTCGAGGTTAAGGCGTATGGCTACACCTTC. Protein product: CASSLVEVKAYGYTF. Looking up the rest from reference TRBV5-5 and TRBJ1-2 gives the full variable domain: DAGVTQSPTHLIKTRGQQVTLRCSPISGHKSVSWYQQVLGQGPQFIFQYYEKEERGRGNFPDRFSARQFPNYSSELNVNALLLGDSALYLCASSLVEVKAYGYTFGSGTRLTVV.

This clonotype was recorded a few times. The chain combines TRBV3-1 with TRBJ2-7, with TRBD2 matching 8 bases. Germline V gene lookup returns CDR1 LGHDT and CDR2 YNNKEL (reference sequence). With 0 bases clipped from V and 6 bases from J, the junction kept 4 bases outside the gene matches. The CDR3 extends over 14 amino acids. Here the CDR3 reads CASSQDHGRAEQYF. CDR3 bases: TGTGCCAGCAGCCAAGACCACGGGAGGGCCGAGCAGTACTTC.

V gene TRBV5-4 combines with J gene TRBJ2-1; 10 bases map to TRBD2. The CDR3 is 17 amino acids. Germline CDR1 reads SGHNT; CDR2 reads YYREEE (reference sequence). Trimming removed 7 bases from V and 6 bases from J; junction bases left unmatched: 16. CDR3 in DNA: TGTGCCAGCCGTCCCACTAGCGGGGACGCCGGGGGCAATGAGCAGTTCTTC. It specifies CASRPTSGDAGGNEQFF. Drawing the rest from reference TRBV5-4 and TRBJ2-1, the complete variable domain is ETGVTQSPTHLIKTRGQQVTLRCSSQSGHNTVSWYQQALGQGPQFIFQYYREEENGRGNFPPRFSGLQFPNYSSELNVNALELDDSALYLCASRPTSGDAGGNEQFFGPGTRLTVL.

The J gene is TRBJ2-2, the V gene TRBV30; TRBD1 agrees at 8 bases. V lost 4 bases and J lost 3; bases outside the gene matches: 4. The CDR3 has 14 amino acids. Germline values: CDR1 GTSNPN, CDR2 SVGIG (reference sequence). DNA for the CDR3: TGTGCCTGGAAAGGGGACAGGTACACCGGGGAGCTGTTTTTT. Translating it yields CAWKGDRYTGELFF.

This CDR3 is CASSVGERSYNEQFF. The CDR3 DNA reads TGTGCCAGCAGCGTAGGGGAGAGATCTTACAATGAGCAGTTCTTC. This chain connects TRBV9 to TRBJ2-1, with D tentatively TRBD2 (5 bases). Germline V gives CDR1 SGDLS, CDR2 YYNGEE. Between the trimmed V and J ends, which lost 0 bases and 4 bases, there was a span of 11 bases. The CDR3 totals 15 residues.

This clonotype has a count of ten or more. This sequence joins TRBV28 and TRBJ2-1; TRBD2 is a possible D gene (5 bases). The V end lost 8 bases, the J end lost 6 bases, and 17 bases lay between the germline ends. Germline lookup yields CDR1 MDHEN and CDR2 SYDVKM. The CDR3 loop spans 14 amino acids. The CDR3 DNA reads TGTGCCAGCTTCTCACTAGTTTCGGGCAATGAGCAGTTCTTC. This gives the protein CASFSLVSGNEQFF.

This chain connects TRBV10-3 to TRBJ2-1; D not resolved. V lost 0 bases, J lost 0 bases, and 9 bases lay in between. The CDR3 is made up of 16 amino acids. Germline V CDR1 and CDR2: ENHRY, SYGVKD. The CDR3 sequence: CAISESGSSSYNEQFF. CDR3 nucleotides: TGTGCCATCAGTGAGTCGGGCAGCTCCTCCTACAATGAGCAGTTCTTC.

Only a few counts were recorded for this clonotype. The chain is built from TRBV12-3 or TRBV12-4 and TRBJ1-2; unclear D gene. Trimming removed 2 bases at V and 4 bases at J, with 5 bases between. This CDR3 has 12 residues. DNA for the CDR3: TGTGCCAGCAGTTTACGTACCTATGGCTACACCTTC. This gives the protein CASSLRTYGYTF.

This clonotype was seen a few times. The chain is built from TRBV5-1 and TRBJ2-1; D is unresolved. Germline V gene data show CDR1 as SGHRS and CDR2 as YFSETQ. This CDR3 comprises 15 residues. Trimming removed 0 bases from V and 2 bases from J, with 9 bases in between. CDR3 DNA: TGCGCCAGCAGCTTGGAGTCTACCCCCTACAATGAGCAGTTCTTC. It specifies CASSLESTPYNEQFF.

The CDR3 region is CASRQGWREKLFF. The CDR3 DNA reads as TGTGCCAGCAGACAGGGGTGGCGGGAAAAACTGTTTTTT. The genes are TRBV27 and TRBJ1-4; 7 bases are a match to TRBD1. The germline gives CDR1 MNHEY, CDR2 SMNVEV (reference sequence). Unmatched junction bases numbered 6, after V lost 6 bases and J lost 8 bases. The CDR3 loop spans 13 amino acids.

The rearrangement uses TRBV5-1 and TRBJ1-2; TRBD1 might be the D (5 bases). V was shortened by 2 bases and J by 5 bases, with 16 bases between the two germline ends. Germline-derived CDR1 and CDR2 are SGHRS and YFSETQ. The CDR3 has 15 residues. CDR3 DNA sequence: TGCGCCAGCAGCTTTGGTCCCTTAGGGGAATATGGCTACACCTTC. This encodes CASSFGPLGEYGYTF.

This clonotype has only one observation. V gene TRBV6-2 or TRBV6-3 combines with J gene TRBJ2-5; a weak D match, TRBD1 (5 bases). The CDR3 spans 15 residues. The germline V gene has CDR1 MNHEY and CDR2 SVGEGT. V was trimmed by 5 bases and J by 7 bases, leaving 20 bases between them. The DNA for the CDR3 is TGTGCCAGCAGTCCGTCCAGGGTAGCCCAGGGGACCCAGTACTTC. Encoded protein: CASSPSRVAQGTQYF.